The 29 T cell receptor beta chains below come from one sample, sequenced in a study of shared clonotypes between healthy human individuals. Repertoires were generated with immunoSEQ multiplex PCR, while TCRdb's copy carries only in-frame clones and drops some. The top ten clones hold over 1.5% of a sample with about 2.1 million clones, around 93% of them seen once. Positive CCR7 selection of CD45RO-negative cells yielded the naive CD8 cells, and terminally differentiated effector memory CD45RA+ cells were excluded. Specimen: naive CD8+ T cells from PBMCs. The receptors were sampled from a young man in good health. Some clones in this sample may be carry-over from other donors' samples.

The gene calls are TRBV19 and TRBJ2-7; 9 bases agree with TRBD2. With V trimmed by 4 bases and J by 7 bases, 11 bases remained unmatched. The CDR3 is 15 residues long. Germline CDR1 LNHDA, CDR2 SQIVND (reference sequence). The CDR3 region is CASSSPGTSRGEQYF. The CDR3 region has the DNA TGTGCCAGTAGTAGCCCCGGGACTAGCCGGGGTGAGCAGTACTTC. The full variable domain, completed using reference TRBV19 and TRBJ2-7, is DGGITQSPKYLFRKEGQNVTLSCEQNLNHDAMYWYRQDPGQGLRLIYYSQIVNDFQKGDIAEGYSVSREKKESFPLTVTSAQKNPTAFYLCASSSPGTSRGEQYFGPGTRLTVT.

The chain links TRBV28 to TRBJ1-3; D is unresolved. Deletions cut 5 bases from V and 0 bases from J, with 20 bases between. The CDR3 loop spans 18 amino acids. The V gene's germline CDR1 is MDHEN and CDR2 SYDVKM. CDR3 sequence reads: CASSDRSFKPSSGNTIYF. The CDR3 DNA follows: TGTGCCAGCAGTGACCGATCCTTCAAGCCCAGCTCTGGAAACACCATATATTTT.

V usage is TRBV25-1 and J usage is TRBJ2-5; the D is unclear. The germline CDR1 and CDR2 sequences are MGHDK and SYGVNS. The CDR3 has 13 residues. V shed 1 base and J shed 5 bases, with 8 bases lying between them. The CDR3 reads CASSEWPGETQYF. The CDR3 bases are TGTGCCAGCAGTGAATGGCCCGGGGAGACCCAGTACTTC.

This rearrangement joins TRBV6-1 to TRBJ2-7; 7 bases agree with TRBD1. Germline lookup yields CDR1 MNHNS and CDR2 SASEGT. The CDR3 sequence is 12 residues long. The CDR3 coding sequence is TGTGCTACCGGGACAGATGATTACGAGCAGTACTTC. Amino acid sequence: CATGTDDYEQYF.

This rearrangement joins TRBV5-6 to TRBJ2-3, with a possible D match to TRBD1 (6 bases). Trimming stripped 0 bases from V and 4 bases from J, with 15 bases between. This CDR3 is 16 amino acids long. Germline V gene data show CDR1 as SGHDT and CDR2 as YYEEEE. This chain's CDR3 is CASSLGQDPLPDTQYF. CDR3 DNA: TGTGCCAGCAGCTTGGGACAGGACCCTCTGCCAGATACGCAGTATTTT.

V usage is TRBV29-1 and J usage is TRBJ1-2; maybe TRBD1 (5 bases). Trimming shortened V by 2 bases and J by 9 bases, and 13 bases separated the two germline ends. CDR1 and CDR2 (germline): SQVTM, ANQGSEA. The CDR3 has 12 amino acids. The CDR3 DNA follows: TGCAGCGTTGAAATGGGGCAGGCCCGCTACACCTTC. It encodes CSVEMGQARYTF.

This clone was picked up one time. The chain links TRBV27 to TRBJ2-7, with 7 bases aligning to TRBD1. With V trimmed by 5 bases and J by 2 bases, 9 bases remained unmatched. The germline V gene encodes CDR1 MNHEY and CDR2 SMNVEV (reference sequence). The CDR3 consists of 15 residues. For the CDR3, the DNA is TGTGCCAGCAGTATAGACAGGGTTTCCCCCTACGAGCAGTACTTC. Its translation: CASSIDRVSPYEQYF.

This clone appeared once. The chain joins TRBV7-6 to TRBJ2-5; D is ambiguous. This CDR3 contains 12 residues. V lost 5 bases and J lost 10, with 14 bases in between. The germline V gene encodes CDR1 SGHVS and CDR2 FNYEAQ. The CDR3 nucleotides read TGTGCCAGCAGCCGAGCTCGAGGTGACCAGTACTTC. It is translated as CASSRARGDQYF.

V gene TRBV27 combines with J gene TRBJ2-2; 9 nucleotides agree with TRBD1. The CDR3 sequence is 16 residues long. The J segment lost 2 bases and the V segment lost 6 bases, leaving 7 bases of the junction unmatched. From germline, CDR1 is MNHEY and CDR2 SMNVEV (reference sequence). The CDR3 region is CASRVRDRDNTGELFF. CDR3 coding DNA: TGTGCCAGCAGGGTCCGGGACAGGGATAACACCGGGGAGCTGTTTTTT.

This CDR3 is CASSPRRGPSYEQYF. The DNA of the CDR3 is TGTGCCAGCAGCCCTCGCCGGGGGCCTTCCTACGAGCAGTACTTC. The chain carries TRBV4-2 and TRBJ2-7, with D perhaps TRBD1 or TRBD2 (6 bases each). CDR1 and CDR2 (germline): LGHNA, YNFKEQ. Trimming took 4 bases from V and 1 from J, leaving 14 bases between them. The CDR3 contains 15 residues.

This clone occurred a few times. The chain joins TRBV2 to TRBJ1-1; 7 bases match TRBD1. The CDR3 is 15 residues long. Per germline, CDR1 SNHLY and CDR2 FYNNEI. With 8 bases clipped from V and 0 bases from J, the junction kept 9 bases outside the gene matches. As DNA, the CDR3 is TGTGCCAGCCGGGACAGATATATCATGAACACTGAAGCTTTCTTT. This translates into CASRDRYIMNTEAFF.

This chain connects TRBV5-3 to TRBJ2-2; D is unclear. TRBV5-3 is placed among ORFs of uncertain function. This CDR3 spans 13 amino acids. V dropped 3 bases and J dropped 6 bases, with 9 bases sitting between them. The CDR3 nucleotides read TGTGCCAGAAGCTACGTGACCCCCGGGGAGCTGTTTTTT. It is translated as CARSYVTPGELFF.

With respect to this clone: Other DNA sequences of this sample code for an identical CDR3. This chain connects TRBV6-5 to TRBJ1-1; the D is unclear. This CDR3 is built from 11 residues. Germline CDR1 reads MNHEY; CDR2 reads SVGAGI. V lost 5 bases and J lost 2, with 3 bases in between. This chain's CDR3 is CASSTNTEAFF. For the CDR3, the DNA is TGTGCCAGCAGTACTAACACTGAAGCTTTCTTT.

The V and J genes are TRBV6-1 and TRBJ1-1; D is perhaps TRBD1 (5 bases). Trimming shortened V by 2 bases and J by 10 bases, and 14 bases separated the two germline ends. The CDR3 loop spans 13 amino acids. Germline CDR1 is MNHNS and CDR2 is SASEGT. The CDR3 region is CASSEYHRRGAFF. In nucleotides, the CDR3 is TGTGCCAGCAGTGAATATCACAGGCGGGGAGCTTTCTTT.

The chain combines TRBV21-1 with TRBJ2-3; the table calls TRBD2, which could not be checked here. TRBV21-1 is a documented pseudogene. This CDR3 contains 16 residues. This chain's CDR3 is CASRLSLERGTDTQYF. Here the CDR3 DNA reads TGTGCCAGCAGACTTTCTCTGGAGCGGGGCACAGATACGCAGTATTTT.

The chain couples TRBV28 to TRBJ2-3, with D possibly matching TRBD1 (6 bases). The CDR3 runs to 15 residues. Between the trimmed V and J ends, which lost 3 bases and 4 bases, there was a span of 14 bases. Germline CDR1 is MDHEN and CDR2 is SYDVKM. CDR3 coding DNA: TGTGCCAGCAGTTTCGGACAGTATAACGCAGATACGCAGTATTTT. This sequence encodes CASSFGQYNADTQYF.

J is TRBJ2-5 and V is TRBV11-2; 12 bases map to TRBD2. V was pared by 7 bases and J by 0 bases, with 9 bases of the junction left unmatched. The CDR3 totals 17 residues. In germline, CDR1 is SGHAT, CDR2 FQNNGV. Written as DNA, the CDR3 is TGTGCCAGCAACCCGGGACTAGCGGGCACACACCAAGAGACCCAGTACTTC. As protein: CASNPGLAGTHQETQYF.

CDR3 in amino acids: CASSLTTSGGSWETQYF. CDR3 DNA sequence: TGTGCCAGCTCACTTACGACTAGCGGGGGTTCGTGGGAGACCCAGTACTTC. The rearrangement joins TRBV18 to TRBJ2-5; 12 bases match TRBD2. The germline V gene has CDR1 KGHSH and CDR2 LQKENI. CDR3 length: 17 amino acids. V shed 4 bases and J 5 bases; nucleotides not matched to a gene: 11.

This clone is a singleton in its sample. The CDR3 DNA is TGTGCCAGCAGCGTAGCCGGGTATGGGGATGGCTACACCTTC. As protein: CASSVAGYGDGYTF. The chain is built from TRBV9 and TRBJ1-2; D is ambiguous. V lost 0 bases and J 6 bases, leaving 12 bases between the germline ends. The CDR3 loop spans 14 amino acids. Germline V gene lookup returns CDR1 SGDLS and CDR2 YYNGEE.

CDR3 sequence (DNA): TGTGCCAGCAGTTCCAGACAGAACGAGCAGTACTTC. Protein: CASSSRQNEQYF. The gene calls are TRBV7-6 and TRBJ2-7; D is possibly TRBD1 (5 bases). V was trimmed by 6 bases and J by 5 bases, leaving 11 bases between them. Germline V gene data show CDR1 as SGHVS and CDR2 as FNYEAQ. The CDR3 sequence is 12 residues long.

Turning to this clone: Other DNA sequences within the sample encode an identical CDR3. This rearrangement joins TRBV28 to TRBJ2-7; no clear D gene. The CDR3 length is 12 residues. Germline CDR1 is MDHEN and CDR2 is SYDVKM. Trimming cost V 2 bases and J 6 bases, with 8 bases left between them. CDR3 DNA: TGTGCCAGCAGTTTAGGGTTTTCCGAGCAGTACTTC. Translated: CASSLGFSEQYF.

V and J are TRBV7-9 and TRBJ2-3, with TRBD2 as a possible D gene (5 bases). The V end was cut by 3 bases, the J end by 2 bases, with 12 bases between. CDR1 and CDR2 (germline): SEHNR, FQNEAQ (reference sequence). The CDR3 is 15 residues long. The CDR3 nucleotides are TGTGCCAGCAGCTTTCCCTTGGACTTCACAGATACGCAGTATTTT. Its protein product is CASSFPLDFTDTQYF.

This clone was seen a handful of times. V usage is TRBV2 and J usage is TRBJ1-1; D call uncertain. V was shortened by 6 bases and J by 1 base, with 12 bases between the two germline ends. The CDR3 extends over 14 amino acids. Germline lookup yields CDR1 SNHLY and CDR2 FYNNEI. The CDR3 coding sequence is TGTGCCAGCAGGCAGACGTTGGGGAACACTGAAGCTTTCTTT. The encoded protein is CASRQTLGNTEAFF.

J is TRBJ2-1 and V is TRBV5-6; 9 bases are a match to TRBD2. Germline-derived CDR1 and CDR2 are SGHDT and YYEEEE. The CDR3 has 15 residues. With 2 bases clipped from V and 4 bases from J, the junction kept 4 bases outside the gene matches. The CDR3 loop is CASSFLSGRYNEQFF. In nucleotides, the CDR3 is TGTGCCAGCAGCTTTTTGAGCGGGAGGTACAATGAGCAGTTCTTC.

This sequence joins TRBV28 and TRBJ2-7, with D maybe TRBD1 (8 bases). Germline V gives CDR1 MDHEN, CDR2 SYDVKM. The length of the CDR3 is 13 residues. V shed 8 bases and J shed 4 bases, with 15 bases lying between them. The CDR3 loop is CASDDRGGYEQYF. CDR3 in DNA: TGTGCCAGCGACGACAGGGGAGGGTACGAGCAGTACTTC.

The chain combines TRBV2 with TRBJ1-5; no definite D call. V was pared by 5 bases and J by 8 bases, with 13 bases between. This CDR3 is 13 amino acids long. Germline assignment: CDR1 SNHLY and CDR2 FYNNEI. The CDR3 region is CASSPKDREPQHF. The DNA for the CDR3 is TGTGCCAGCAGTCCCAAGGACCGGGAGCCCCAGCATTTT.

With respect to this clone: The same CDR3 can be traced to other DNA sequences in this sample. This sequence joins TRBV29-1 and TRBJ1-1; D may be TRBD1 (5 bases). Trimming shortened V by 1 base and J by 0 bases, and 12 bases separated the two germline ends. CDR1 is SQVTM and CDR2 is ANQGSEA in the germline V gene. The length of the CDR3 is 15 residues. The CDR3 is CSVEVDSLMNTEAFF. DNA of the CDR3: TGCAGCGTTGAAGTCGACAGTCTGATGAACACTGAAGCTTTCTTT.

Written as DNA, the CDR3 is TGTGCCAGCAGCTTAAAACTGTACGCGAACACCGGGGAGCTGTTTTTT. It specifies CASSLKLYANTGELFF. The genes are TRBV5-6 and TRBJ2-2; D is undetermined. The CDR3 is 16 residues long. CDR1 is SGHDT, CDR2 YYEEEE, per germline. Trimming removed 2 bases at V and 0 bases at J, with 11 bases between.

This clone has a handful of counts. The CDR3 here is CASRVGLAESYEQYF. CDR3 coding DNA: TGTGCCAGCAGGGTCGGACTAGCGGAGAGCTACGAGCAGTACTTC. The chain is built from TRBV6-5 and TRBJ2-7; 10 bases fit TRBD2. Germline CDR1 reads MNHEY; CDR2 reads SVGAGI. The junction had 8 bases not matched to a gene; V was cut back by 6 bases and J by 3 bases. The CDR3 covers 15 residues.